These 24 T cell receptor beta chains originate from one sample sequenced in a study of cytomegalovirus exposure and HLA in healthy donors (dated by TCRdb to 2017 to 2019). To prepare the library, the immunoSEQ multiplex PCR assay was applied. The multiplex PCR relied on a mix of 60 forward primers for TCR Vbeta segments and 13 reverse primers for TCR Jbeta segments. The source is immuneACCESS, and TCRdb retained only in-frame sequences with V and J called. Part of the clones is not carried over; for the studies checked, unresolved V genes explain less than half of this, and the remainder is unexplained. The sample yields 130,000 to 150,000 clones; more than 75% were counted once. The ten largest clones capture 3.9% of the sample. What was sequenced was PBMCs. These receptors came from a man in his late teens or twenties in good health and CMV-seronegative.

The CDR3 loop reads CASSLRDGGSYEQYF. In DNA form, the CDR3 reads TGCGCCAGCAGCCTCAGGGACGGGGGCTCCTACGAGCAGTACTTC. The rearrangement joins TRBV5-1 to TRBJ2-7, with D tentatively TRBD2 (6 bases). The CDR3 has 15 residues. Trimming took off 4 bases at V and 0 bases at J, with 14 bases between the two ends. Germline V gene data show CDR1 as SGHRS and CDR2 as YFSETQ.

The genes are TRBV5-8 and TRBJ1-6; D gene ambiguous. V gave up 1 base and J gave up 14 bases, with 19 bases separating them. The germline V gene encodes CDR1 SGHTS and CDR2 YDEGEE. CDR3 length: 15 residues. The CDR3 bases are TGTGCCAGCAGCTTGAGCTCCTTAAGGGTGCGGGCCCTCCACTTT. It specifies CASSLSSLRVRALHF.

This rearrangement joins TRBV15 to TRBJ1-5; D perhaps matches TRBD1 (6 bases). CDR3 size: 18 residues. Trimming took off 1 base at V and 2 bases at J, with 18 bases between the two ends. In germline, CDR1 is LNHNV, CDR2 YYDKDF (reference sequence). The CDR3 is CATSRVGKTGSGNQPQHF. The DNA of the CDR3 is TGTGCCACCAGCAGAGTGGGAAAGACAGGCAGTGGCAATCAGCCCCAGCATTTT. The full variable domain, completed using reference TRBV15 and TRBJ1-5, is DAMVIQNPRYQVTQFGKPVTLSCSQTLNHNVMYWYQQKSSQAPKLLFHYYDKDFNNEADTPDNFQSRRPNTSFCFLDIRSPGLGDTAMYLCATSRVGKTGSGNQPQHFGDGTRLSIL.

The rearrangement joins TRBV5-1 to TRBJ1-1; a possible D gene is TRBD1 (6 bases). The ends were cut back, 0 bases at V and 11 bases at J, with 23 bases in the middle. This CDR3 comprises 16 residues. The germline V gene encodes CDR1 SGHRS and CDR2 YFSETQ. DNA of the CDR3: TGCGCCAGCAGCTTGGAGGGGGGGGGTCGCCCTACGAACGCTTTCTTT. Protein: CASSLEGGGRPTNAFF.

The chain uses TRBV7-9 and TRBJ1-2, with no clear D. Trimming left V 1 base short and J 4 bases short, with 7 bases between. Germline V gene sequence: CDR1 SEHNR, CDR2 FQNEAQ (reference sequence). CDR3 size: 13 residues. The CDR3 region is CASSLGGIYGYTF. Written as DNA, the CDR3 is TGTGCCAGCAGCTTAGGAGGTATCTATGGCTACACCTTC.

The chain links TRBV13 to TRBJ2-1, with 16 bases lining up with TRBD2. Germline lookup yields CDR1 PRHDT and CDR2 FYEKMQ (reference sequence). Trimming removed 3 bases from V and 10 bases from J; junction bases left unmatched: 18. This CDR3 has 20 amino acids. The CDR3 spells CASSLEGLAGGPLSTMEQFF. Here the CDR3 DNA reads TGTGCCAGCAGCTTGGAGGGACTAGCGGGGGGGCCCCTGAGTACAATGGAGCAGTTCTTC.

This sequence joins TRBV6-6 and TRBJ2-7; 7 bases map to TRBD2. The germline V gene has CDR1 MNHNY and CDR2 SVGAGI (reference sequence). The V gene end was trimmed by 7 bases and the J gene end by 5 bases; junction bases not matched to a gene: 17. The CDR3 has 16 residues. Here the CDR3 reads CASTNLRGGGRDEQYF. In DNA form, the CDR3 reads TGTGCCAGCACCAATCTGCGGGGCGGGGGTCGGGACGAGCAGTACTTC.

The V gene is TRBV27, the J gene TRBJ2-7; 8 bases are a match to TRBD2. Germline assignment: CDR1 MNHEY and CDR2 SMNVEV (reference sequence). Trimming took 0 bases from V and 2 from J; bases not matched to a gene: 6. The CDR3 totals 16 residues. CDR3 sequence reads: CASSLSMVAGPYEQYF. The CDR3 bases are TGTGCCAGCAGTTTATCGATGGTAGCGGGGCCCTACGAGCAGTACTTC.

This clone showed up just once. V and J are TRBV5-5 and TRBJ1-3; the D is unclear. V dropped 0 bases and J dropped 2 bases, with 15 bases sitting between them. The CDR3 totals 17 residues. Germline V gene lookup returns CDR1 SGHKS and CDR2 YYEKEE (reference sequence). Written as DNA, the CDR3 is TGTGCCAGCAGCTTGGTAGGACGGGGAACAACTGGAAACACCATATATTTT. The encoded protein is CASSLVGRGTTGNTIYF.

V gene TRBV5-1 combines with J gene TRBJ1-2; maybe TRBD1 (5 bases). CDR1 is SGHRS, CDR2 YFSETQ, per germline. The CDR3 extends over 14 amino acids. Trimming cost V 8 bases and J 6 bases, with 20 bases left between them. The CDR3 DNA is TGCGCCAGTCACCCCGGGGGGTCTATCCATGGCTACACCTTC. Protein sequence: CASHPGGSIHGYTF.

This clone showed up just once. The chain has TRBV4-2 and TRBJ1-4; D is undetermined. V dropped 4 bases and J dropped 1 base, with 13 bases sitting between them. The CDR3 extends over 16 amino acids. Germline CDR1 is LGHNA and CDR2 is YNFKEQ. The CDR3 loop reads CASSRPPGVTNEKLFF. CDR3 nucleotides: TGTGCCAGCAGCCGCCCCCCCGGGGTAACTAATGAAAAACTGTTTTTT.

This sequence joins TRBV13 and TRBJ1-2; TRBD1 is a possible D gene (5 bases). Trimming took 2 bases from V and 4 from J, leaving 11 bases between them. Germline lookup yields CDR1 PRHDT and CDR2 FYEKMQ (reference sequence). The CDR3 covers 14 residues. CDR3 amino acids: CASSLIGEGYGYTF. The CDR3 nucleotides are TGTGCCAGCAGCTTAATAGGGGAGGGCTATGGCTACACCTTC.

The chain uses TRBV4-1 and TRBJ2-7, with D tentatively TRBD2 (5 bases). This CDR3 is built from 15 residues. Germline CDR1 MGHRA, CDR2 YSYEKL. The V and J ends lost 0 bases and 2 bases respectively, with 11 bases between them. The DNA of the CDR3 is TGCGCCAGCAGCCAAGAACTTGAGAGGGCCTACGAGCAGTACTTC. Protein sequence: CASSQELERAYEQYF.

This clone was detected once. This chain uses TRBV7-9 with TRBJ1-5, with D perhaps matching TRBD1 (5 bases). Germline values: CDR1 SEHNR, CDR2 FQNEAQ (reference sequence). V lost 4 bases to trimming and J lost 3 bases, with 10 bases between them. CDR3 length equals 14 residues. As DNA, the CDR3 is TGTGCCAGCAGCTCTCAGGGAATCAATCAGCCCCAGCATTTT. As protein: CASSSQGINQPQHF.

The CDR3 nucleotides read TGTGCCAGCAGGGACAGGGTGGGAGGCACTGAAGCTTTCTTT. Amino acids: CASRDRVGGTEAFF. V gene TRBV28 combines with J gene TRBJ1-1; 8 bases are a match to TRBD1. CDR3 size: 14 residues. V dropped 6 bases and J dropped 4; count of bases not matched to a gene: 7. Germline V gene sequence: CDR1 MDHEN, CDR2 SYDVKM.

This clone was seen just once. V is TRBV7-2 and J is TRBJ1-5; 7 nucleotides line up with TRBD1. The CDR3 consists of 16 residues. The V and J ends lost 3 bases and 3 bases, in that order; junction bases with no gene match: 8. Germline V CDR1 and CDR2: SGHTA, FQGNSA. CDR3 loop: CASSLSGTVINQPQHF. CDR3 nucleotide sequence: TGTGCCAGCAGCTTGTCTGGGACAGTCATCAATCAGCCCCAGCATTTT.

This sequence joins TRBV5-1 and TRBJ1-5; the D gene is possibly TRBD1 (5 bases). Per the germline V gene, CDR1 is SGHRS and CDR2 is YFSETQ. V was shortened by 4 bases and J by 10 bases, with 21 bases between the two germline ends. The CDR3 loop spans 15 amino acids. The CDR3 loop reads CASSPWGEGSAPQHF. The CDR3 DNA follows: TGCGCCAGCAGCCCGTGGGGGGAGGGGTCGGCCCCCCAGCATTTT.

This clone was seen only a few times. The J gene is TRBJ1-5, the V gene TRBV29-1; D possibly corresponds to TRBD1 (5 bases). The CDR3 extends over 16 amino acids. V was cut by 6 bases and J by 0 bases, with 18 bases left in between. Germline CDR1 SQVTM, CDR2 ANQGSEA. The CDR3 is CSVTDSDTYSNQPQHF. The CDR3 region has the DNA TGCAGCGTCACTGACAGCGACACCTATAGCAATCAGCCCCAGCATTTT.

As DNA, the CDR3 is TGTGCCAGCAGCCCCCTGGGGGCAGCCTTCACAGATACGCAGTATTTT. Amino acids: CASSPLGAAFTDTQYF. This sequence joins TRBV9 and TRBJ2-3; tentative D call: TRBD1 (6 bases). The CDR3 extends over 16 amino acids. The V end was cut by 4 bases, the J end by 2 bases, with 17 bases between. The germline gives CDR1 SGDLS, CDR2 YYNGEE. Filled out from reference TRBV9 and TRBJ2-3, the complete variable domain reads DSGVTQTPKHLITATGQRVTLRCSPRSGDLSVYWYQQSLDQGLQFLIQYYNGEERAKGNILERFSAQQFPDLHSELNLSSLELGDSALYFCASSPLGAAFTDTQYFGPGTRLTVL.

The sample holds a few counts of this clone. The V call is TRBV19, the J call TRBJ2-7; a possible D gene is TRBD2 (5 bases). The CDR3 has 15 residues. CDR1 and CDR2 from the germline V gene are LNHDA and SQIVND (reference sequence). Deletions cut 5 bases from V and 3 bases from J, with 17 bases between. CDR3 sequence (DNA): TGTGCCAGTAGTGCCTCCTGGCGAGGAGGCTACGAGCAGTACTTC. This sequence encodes CASSASWRGGYEQYF.

The chain employs TRBV5-1 and TRBJ2-5, with 14 bases matching TRBD2. Germline V gene sequence: CDR1 SGHRS, CDR2 YFSETQ. V lost 0 bases, J lost 4 bases, and 14 bases stayed unmatched. The CDR3 extends over 20 amino acids. The CDR3 here is CASSLEARTRLAGGGETQYF. In DNA, the CDR3 is TGCGCCAGCAGCTTGGAAGCCCGGACCAGACTAGCGGGAGGGGGAGAGACCCAGTACTTC.

This chain connects TRBV7-9 to TRBJ2-7, with D possibly being TRBD2 (6 bases). V gave up 2 bases and J gave up 3 bases, with 8 bases separating them. CDR1 and CDR2 from the germline V gene are SEHNR and FQNEAQ (reference sequence). The CDR3 has 13 amino acids. This CDR3 reads CASSLSGYYEQYF. The CDR3 DNA reads as TGTGCCAGCAGCTTAAGCGGGTACTACGAGCAGTACTTC.

The rearrangement links TRBV19 to TRBJ1-1; 7 bases line up with TRBD1. The CDR3 runs 15 residues. Trimming removed 7 bases from V and 0 bases from J; junction bases left unmatched: 8. CDR1 is LNHDA and CDR2 is SQIVND in the germline V gene (reference sequence). CDR3: CASKRTGPMNTEAFF. The CDR3 bases are TGTGCCAGTAAACGGACAGGCCCCATGAACACTGAAGCTTTCTTT. Full variable domain (rest looked up from reference TRBV19 and TRBJ1-1): DGGITQSPKYLFRKEGQNVTLSCEQNLNHDAMYWYRQDPGQGLRLIYYSQIVNDFQKGDIAEGYSVSREKKESFPLTVTSAQKNPTAFYLCASKRTGPMNTEAFFGQGTRLTVV.

The chain employs TRBV19 and TRBJ1-2; 8 bases line up with TRBD1. Germline CDR1 is LNHDA and CDR2 is SQIVND (reference sequence). This CDR3 is 14 amino acids long. V was pared by 7 bases and J by 5 bases, with 9 bases of the junction left unmatched. The CDR3 bases are TGTGCCAGTATTGACCGGGACAGGCCGTATGGCTACACCTTC. The encoded protein is CASIDRDRPYGYTF. The entire variable domain, with the rest obtained from reference TRBV19 and TRBJ1-2, is as follows: DGGITQSPKYLFRKEGQNVTLSCEQNLNHDAMYWYRQDPGQGLRLIYYSQIVNDFQKGDIAEGYSVSREKKESFPLTVTSAQKNPTAFYLCASIDRDRPYGYTFGSGTRLTVV.